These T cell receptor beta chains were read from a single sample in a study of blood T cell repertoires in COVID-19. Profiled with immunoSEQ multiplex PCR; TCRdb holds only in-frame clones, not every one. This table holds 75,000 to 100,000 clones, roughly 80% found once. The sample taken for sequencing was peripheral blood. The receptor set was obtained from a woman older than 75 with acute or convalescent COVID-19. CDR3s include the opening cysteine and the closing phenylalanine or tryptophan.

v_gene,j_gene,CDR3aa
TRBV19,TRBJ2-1,CASRVTGDSYNEQFF
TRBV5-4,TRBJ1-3,CASNPTGALHSSGNTIYF
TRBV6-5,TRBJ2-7,CASSYDWQGGEQYF
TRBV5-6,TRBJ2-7,CASSLGLYEQYF
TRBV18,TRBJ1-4,CASSPAGGVGEKLFF
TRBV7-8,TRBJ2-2,CASSLRREERNTGELFF
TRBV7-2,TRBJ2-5,CASSPTSGGVGTQYF
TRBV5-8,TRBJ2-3,CASSLFSGGAADTQYF
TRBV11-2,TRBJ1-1,CASSLGATGEAFF
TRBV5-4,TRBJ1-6,CASTQGGAGSPLHF
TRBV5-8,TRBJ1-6,CASSLDRMNSPLHF
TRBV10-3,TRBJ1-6,CATRGGGDNSPLHF
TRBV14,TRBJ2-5,CASSQDFGIGETQYF
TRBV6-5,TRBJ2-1,CASSSTGGSYNEQFF
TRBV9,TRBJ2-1,CASSAPGLPYNEQFF
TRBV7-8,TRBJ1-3,CASSLRMGPGNTIYF
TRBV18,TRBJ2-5,CASSPGGLAKETQYF
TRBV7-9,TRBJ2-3,CASSSRLAGLNTQYF
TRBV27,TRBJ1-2,CASSPVHGGHGYTF
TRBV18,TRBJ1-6,CASSPGGGVNSPLHF
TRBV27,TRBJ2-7,CASSWDRGAFEQYF
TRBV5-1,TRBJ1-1,CASSLASGGTEAFF
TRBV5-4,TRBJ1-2,CASSLALDRGLGGGYTF
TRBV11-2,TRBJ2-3,CASSFNSGGADTQYF
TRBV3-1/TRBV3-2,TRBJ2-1,CASTPSGSYNEQFF
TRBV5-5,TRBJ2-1,CASSLGAGSYNEQFF
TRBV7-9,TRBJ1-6,CASSPRGGGLNSPLHF
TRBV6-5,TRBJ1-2,CASSSRQGEAGYTF
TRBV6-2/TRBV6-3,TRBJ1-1,CASSYPLQAREAFF
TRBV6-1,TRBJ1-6,CASSESLQFNSPLHF
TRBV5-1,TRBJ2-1,CASSLQGGSYNEQFF
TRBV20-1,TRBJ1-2,CSASPGHLETRNYGYTF
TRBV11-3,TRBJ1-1,CASSLYGDTEAFF
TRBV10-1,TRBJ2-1,CASSPGQVKNNEQFF
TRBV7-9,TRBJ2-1,CASSSSPSSGGYNEQFF
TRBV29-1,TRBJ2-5,CSVAPRTGRETQYF
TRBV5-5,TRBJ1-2,CASSLTVSYGYTF
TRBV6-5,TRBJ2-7,CASKLTREFEQYF
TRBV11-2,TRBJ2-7,CASSLDIYEQYF
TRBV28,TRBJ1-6,CASSSYGTGNSPLHF
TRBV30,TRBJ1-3,CAWRATGSAGNTIYF
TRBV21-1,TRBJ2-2,CASSKESFGQGAGELFF
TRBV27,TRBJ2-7,CASSLKAGGPYEQYF
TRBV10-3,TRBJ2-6,CAISQGQGASGANVLTF
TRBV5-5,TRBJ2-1,CASSLGPQIYNEQFF
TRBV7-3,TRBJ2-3,CASSLMGLHTDTQYF
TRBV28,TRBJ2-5,CASSLVNQETQYF
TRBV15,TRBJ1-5,CATSRDVAGFQPQHF
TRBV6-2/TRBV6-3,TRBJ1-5,CASSYATGGNQPQHF
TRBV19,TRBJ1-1,CASTIWGTGSGTEAFF